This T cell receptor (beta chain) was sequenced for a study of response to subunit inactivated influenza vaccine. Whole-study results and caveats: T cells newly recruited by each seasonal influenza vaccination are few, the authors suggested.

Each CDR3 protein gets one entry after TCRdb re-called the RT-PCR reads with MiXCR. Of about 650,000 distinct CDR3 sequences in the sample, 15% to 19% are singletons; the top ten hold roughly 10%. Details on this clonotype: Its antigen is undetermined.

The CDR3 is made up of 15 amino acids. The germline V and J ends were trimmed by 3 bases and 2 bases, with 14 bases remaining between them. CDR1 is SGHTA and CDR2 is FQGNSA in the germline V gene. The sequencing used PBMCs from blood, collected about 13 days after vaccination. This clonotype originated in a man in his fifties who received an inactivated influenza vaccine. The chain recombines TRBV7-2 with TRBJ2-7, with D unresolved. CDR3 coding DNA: TGTGCCAGCAGCTTGAAGGCTGGCCCGGCCTACGAGCAGTACTTC. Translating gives CASSLKAGPAYEQYF.